This T cell receptor beta chain emerged from a study of control samples from healthy donors and cancer patients. Measured with immunoSEQ multiplex PCR; TCRdb has only the in-frame clones, and not every one. The table includes some 89,000 clones, around nine tenths detected once. The sample comprised blood. The origin of this receptor is a man aged 25-45 years in good health.

CDR3 sequence: CASSPWGTGELFF. The CDR3 coding sequence is TGTGCCAGCTCACCATGGGGCACCGGGGAGCTGTTTTTT. This chain uses TRBV18 with TRBJ2-2; no clear D. Trimming left V 2 bases short and J 4 bases short, with 5 bases between. Germline CDR1 KGHSH, CDR2 LQKENI. The CDR3 sequence is 13 residues long.